This T cell receptor beta chain was sequenced in a study of T cell responses to AZD1222 COVID-19 vaccine. This clone occurred once. Antigen: not known. The CDR3 totals 14 residues. V was shortened by 6 bases and J by 6 bases, with 12 bases between the two germline ends. The germline V gene encodes CDR1 MNHEY and CDR2 SVGAGI. Whole-study results and caveats: Close to half of all spike-specific TCRs reportedly target regions of the variants that are unmutated. The sample set comprised mostly white British donors with more females, and clonal diversity was possibly underestimated.

The table came from immunoSEQ multiplex PCR; TCRdb's copy has only in-frame clones and leaves some out. Here the sample spans about 140,000 clones, around 90% being singletons. This receptor was obtained from an adult who received the MenACWY meningococcal vaccine as a control. V usage is TRBV6-5 and J usage is TRBJ1-6, with D uncertain. Sequenced here: peripheral blood, sampled 28 days after the second dose of the MenACWY control vaccine. The CDR3 loop reads CASRRDGVNSPLHF. DNA for the CDR3: TGTGCCAGCAGGAGAGACGGAGTTAATTCACCCCTCCACTTT.